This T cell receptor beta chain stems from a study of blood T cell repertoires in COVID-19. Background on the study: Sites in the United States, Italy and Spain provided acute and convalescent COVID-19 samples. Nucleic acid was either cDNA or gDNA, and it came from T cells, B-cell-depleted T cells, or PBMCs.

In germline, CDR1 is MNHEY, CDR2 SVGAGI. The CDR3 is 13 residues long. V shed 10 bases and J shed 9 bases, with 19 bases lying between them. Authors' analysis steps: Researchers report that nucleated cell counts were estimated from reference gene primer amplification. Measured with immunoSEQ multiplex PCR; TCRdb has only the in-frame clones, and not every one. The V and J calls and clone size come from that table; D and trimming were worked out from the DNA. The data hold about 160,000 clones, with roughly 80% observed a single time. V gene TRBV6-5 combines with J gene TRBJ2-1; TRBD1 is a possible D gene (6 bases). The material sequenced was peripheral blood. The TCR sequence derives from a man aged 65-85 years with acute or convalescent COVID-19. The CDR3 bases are TGTGCCATCACCCAACAGGGAGCAGGTGAGCAGTTCTTC. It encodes CAITQQGAGEQFF.